The 31 T cell receptor beta chains given below trace back to one sample, sequenced in a study of blood T cell repertoires in COVID-19. Profiling relied on immunoSEQ multiplex PCR, and the TCRdb table lists in-frame clones only, not all of them. The table lists about 170,000 clones, 84% of them singletons. Sequenced material: peripheral blood. The receptors here all came from a man in his sixties or seventies with active or convalescent COVID-19.

The chain carries TRBV5-4 and TRBJ2-5, with a weak D call TRBD2 (7 bases). V was shortened by 0 bases and J by 4 bases, with 13 bases between the two germline ends. The germline V gene encodes CDR1 SGHNT and CDR2 YYREEE (reference sequence). The CDR3 loop spans 15 amino acids. The CDR3 bases are TGTGCCAGCAGCTTGGGCGGGGGCGCGGGAGAGACCCAGTACTTC. Amino acids: CASSLGGGAGETQYF.

The chain links TRBV4-1 to TRBJ1-4; D gene ambiguous. Looked up from germline, CDR1 is MGHRA and CDR2 is YSYEKL. V lost 1 base, J lost 8 bases, and 17 bases lay in between. The CDR3 has 16 amino acids. CDR3 in DNA: TGCGCCAGCAGCCAAGGCGACGGGGTAGGATACGAAAAACTGTTTTTT. The encoded protein is CASSQGDGVGYEKLFF.

This chain links TRBV5-8 with TRBJ2-3; TRBD1 matches at 8 bases. V lost 4 bases, J lost 6 bases, and 7 bases stayed unmatched. Germline lookup yields CDR1 SGHTS and CDR2 YDEGEE. CDR3 size: 14 residues. The CDR3 bases are TGTGCCAGCAGCAGGACAGGGTTGGGGGATACGCAGTATTTT. It specifies CASSRTGLGDTQYF.

The V and J genes are TRBV7-2 and TRBJ2-5, with 7 nucleotides matching TRBD2. The CDR3 spans 17 residues. The junction had 16 bases not matched to a gene; V was cut back by 5 bases and J by 4 bases. CDR1 is SGHTA, CDR2 FQGNSA, per germline. The CDR3 bases are TGTGCCAGCAGCCGGAAACCGGGACTATCTTTGCTAGAGACCCAGTACTTC. Protein product: CASSRKPGLSLLETQYF.

The rearrangement uses TRBV30 and TRBJ1-1; D unclear. The germline V gene has CDR1 GTSNPN and CDR2 SVGIG (reference sequence). CDR3 length: 12 amino acids. Trimming removed 4 bases at V and 0 bases at J, with 6 bases between. The CDR3 protein is CAWILMNTEAFF. For the CDR3, the DNA is TGTGCCTGGATACTCATGAACACTGAAGCTTTCTTT. Together with reference TRBV30 and TRBJ1-1, the CDR3 gives the full variable domain: SQTIHQWPATLVQPVGSPLSLECTVEGTSNPNLYWYRQAAGRGLQLLFYSVGIGQISSEVPQNLSASRPQDRQFILSSKKLLLSDSGFYLCAWILMNTEAFFGQGTRLTVV.

The chain is built from TRBV3-1 (or the pseudogene TRBV3-2) and TRBJ2-5, with D possibly being TRBD1 (6 bases). CDR3 length: 14 residues. CDR1 is LGHDT, CDR2 YNNKEL, per germline (reference sequence). Trimming removed 2 bases from V and 3 bases from J, with 10 bases in between. In DNA form, the CDR3 reads TGTGCCAGCAGCCAATTGGGGGCAGAAGAGACCCAGTACTTC. This encodes CASSQLGAEETQYF.

V gene TRBV7-8 combines with J gene TRBJ1-1; a possible D gene is TRBD1 (5 bases). The ends were cut back, 1 base at V and 1 base at J, with 7 bases in the middle. The germline CDR1 and CDR2 sequences are SGHVS and FQNEAQ. The CDR3 has 14 residues. The CDR3 DNA reads as TGTGCCAGCAGCTTAGGACAGAGGAACACTGAAGCTTTCTTT. It translates to CASSLGQRNTEAFF.

V gene TRBV9 combines with J gene TRBJ2-1; weak D call: TRBD1 (6 bases). This CDR3 has 17 residues. The V and J ends lost 0 bases and 7 bases respectively, with 20 bases between them. Germline values: CDR1 SGDLS, CDR2 YYNGEE. Here the CDR3 reads CASSVDWTVGFGNEQFF. For the CDR3, the DNA is TGTGCCAGCAGCGTAGATTGGACAGTGGGGTTTGGGAATGAGCAGTTCTTC.

This clone was counted between two and nine times. The J gene is TRBJ1-1, the V gene TRBV18; 9 bases are shared with TRBD1. The CDR3 covers 15 residues. J gave up 3 bases and V 3 bases, and 5 bases lay outside the gene matches. Germline CDR1 reads KGHSH; CDR2 reads LQKENI. The CDR3 here is CASSPGTGKYTEAFF. The CDR3 coding sequence is TGTGCCAGCTCACCCGGGACAGGGAAGTACACTGAAGCTTTCTTT.

This chain's CDR3 is CGAGPSGNTIYF. CDR3 nucleotide sequence: TGTGGGGCAGGTCCCTCTGGAAACACCATATATTTT. This rearrangement joins TRBV10-3 to TRBJ1-3; D unresolved. This CDR3 has 12 amino acids. The germline CDR1 and CDR2 sequences are ENHRY and SYGVKD.

This clone was counted once. The V gene is TRBV20-1, the J gene TRBJ1-2; D perhaps matches TRBD1 (5 bases). This CDR3 comprises 12 residues. Trimming shortened V by 3 bases and J by 3 bases, and 8 bases separated the two germline ends. Germline lookup yields CDR1 DFQATT and CDR2 SNEGSKA (reference sequence). The CDR3 coding sequence is TGCAGTGCTAGTATGACAGACTATGGCTACACCTTC. This codes for CSASMTDYGYTF.

The rearrangement links TRBV6-5 to TRBJ2-1; 9 positions match TRBD1. CDR1 and CDR2 (germline): MNHEY, SVGAGI. V lost 6 bases, J lost 8 bases, and 11 bases stayed unmatched. CDR3 length: 15 amino acids. In nucleotides, the CDR3 is TGTGCCAGCAGCGCCCGAGGACAGGGGAGGTATGAGCAGTTCTTC. Amino acids: CASSARGQGRYEQFF.

As concerns this clone: Relative to the germline gene, one junction end is altered; a read error may explain this. CDR3 DNA: TGTGCCAGTAGTCTAGAATTAGAGATGAACACTGAAGCTTTCTTT. Its translation is CASSLELEMNTEAFF. This chain links TRBV19 with TRBJ1-1; D not certain. This CDR3 has 15 residues. Germline loops: CDR1 LNHDA, CDR2 SQIVND (reference sequence).

This CDR3 is CASSIGQGRTNYGYTF. As DNA, the CDR3 is TGTGCCAGCAGCATAGGACAGGGGAGAACTAACTATGGCTACACCTTC. The chain has TRBV5-4 and TRBJ1-2; 9 bases fit TRBD1. From germline, CDR1 is SGHNT and CDR2 YYREEE (reference sequence). V gave up 4 bases and J gave up 0 bases; unmatched junction bases: 7. The length of the CDR3 is 16 residues.

The chain is built from TRBV12-5 and TRBJ2-1; D is perhaps TRBD1 (5 bases). V was clipped by 1 base and J by 3 bases, with 10 bases between them. This CDR3 has 15 residues. Germline lookup yields CDR1 LGHNT and CDR2 FRNRAP. The CDR3 protein is CASGLGTPRYNEQFF. CDR3 in DNA: TGTGCTAGTGGTTTGGGGACACCACGCTACAATGAGCAGTTCTTC.

This chain connects TRBV28 to TRBJ1-5; D is undetermined. The CDR3 loop spans 15 amino acids. Trimming removed 5 bases from V and 2 bases from J, with 13 bases in between. Germline lookup yields CDR1 MDHEN and CDR2 SYDVKM. The DNA for the CDR3 is TGTGCCAGCAGTCTTTCCGGGAAGGGCAATCAGCCCCAGCATTTT. Amino acids: CASSLSGKGNQPQHF.

The V and J genes are TRBV9 and TRBJ2-5; 8 positions match TRBD1. With V trimmed by 4 bases and J by 4 bases, 12 bases remained unmatched. Germline V gene sequence: CDR1 SGDLS, CDR2 YYNGEE. The CDR3 is made up of 16 amino acids. DNA for the CDR3: TGTGCCAGCAGCATACAGGGCAGGGGGCAAGGAGAGACCCAGTACTTC. It specifies CASSIQGRGQGETQYF.

The chain couples TRBV5-6 to TRBJ1-6, with 8 bases lining up with TRBD1. V trimming: 2 bases; J trimming: 14 bases; junction bases outside the gene matches: 3. CDR3 length equals 12 residues. Germline V lookup: CDR1 SGHDT, CDR2 YYEEEE. The CDR3 sequence: CASSLQGETLHF. The CDR3 DNA reads TGTGCCAGCAGCTTACAGGGGGAGACCCTCCACTTT.

Details on this clone: At one end, the junction sequence differs from germline, possibly due to a read error. Other DNA sequences in the same sample also yield this CDR3. The chain joins TRBV10-3 to TRBJ1-2, with TRBD1 identical over 11 bases. There are 14 residues in the CDR3. Per the germline V gene, CDR1 is ENHRY and CDR2 is SYGVKD. The CDR3, as DNA: TGTGCTATCACCGGGACAGGGGGAAGTTATGGCTACACCTTC. Amino acids: CAITGTGGSYGYTF.

Note on this clone: Given a much more abundant clone one base away, this may be a read error. Other DNA sequences in the sample encode the same CDR3. The chain joins TRBV28 to TRBJ1-2; D not certain. The CDR3 totals 13 residues. V dropped 3 bases and J dropped 4 bases, with 9 bases sitting between them. The V gene's germline CDR1 is MDHEN and CDR2 SYDVKM. Written as DNA, the CDR3 is TGTGCCAGCAGTTTTAGACGGGGCTATGGCTACACCTTC. The encoded protein is CASSFRRGYGYTF.

Only one count was recorded for this clone. This chain joins TRBV28 and TRBJ1-5; the match to TRBD1 covers 7 bases. Looked up from germline, CDR1 is MDHEN and CDR2 is SYDVKM. The CDR3 is 15 residues long. The junction had 6 bases not matched to a gene; V was cut back by 2 bases and J by 5 bases. Here the CDR3 DNA reads TGTGCCAGCAGTTTAACCTCAGGGGGTGATCAGCCCCAGCATTTT. Protein sequence: CASSLTSGGDQPQHF.

V gene TRBV3-1 (or the pseudogene TRBV3-2) combines with J gene TRBJ1-2; D is unresolved. CDR1 and CDR2 from the germline V gene are LGHDT and YNNKEL (reference sequence). The CDR3 loop spans 11 amino acids. V was pared by 4 bases and J by 14 bases, with 14 bases between. This chain's CDR3 is CASSRQRVMTF. CDR3 nucleotides: TGTGCCAGCAGCCGGCAGCGGGTGATGACCTTC.

The chain uses TRBV2 and TRBJ1-5; 9 bases match TRBD1. Germline CDR1 SNHLY, CDR2 FYNNEI. The CDR3 runs 14 residues. With 5 bases clipped from V and 6 bases from J, the junction kept 5 bases outside the gene matches. CDR3 amino acids: CASSTRTGVQPQHF. The CDR3 nucleotides are TGTGCCAGCAGTACAAGGACAGGGGTTCAGCCCCAGCATTTT.

V gene TRBV6-1 combines with J gene TRBJ2-2, with D tentatively TRBD2 (5 bases). CDR1 and CDR2 from the germline V gene are MNHNS and SASEGT. This CDR3 has 16 residues. Trimming stripped 4 bases from V and 0 bases from J, with 12 bases between. CDR3 sequence: CASSGRGLANTGELFF. CDR3 DNA sequence: TGTGCCAGCAGTGGTAGAGGGCTAGCGAACACCGGGGAGCTGTTTTTT.

The chain has TRBV12-3 or TRBV12-4 and TRBJ2-2; 8 bases are shared with TRBD1. This CDR3 is 12 amino acids long. With 6 bases clipped from V and 8 bases from J, the junction kept 2 bases outside the gene matches. CDR3 DNA sequence: TGTGCCAGCAGCAGGGGGCGTGGGGAGCTGTTTTTT. Its translation is CASSRGRGELFF.

The V call is TRBV7-3, the J call TRBJ2-1; 10 bases map to TRBD2. CDR1 SGHTA and CDR2 FQGTGA come from the germline V gene. Trimming removed 1 base from V and 7 bases from J; junction bases left unmatched: 7. The CDR3 length is 16 residues. CDR3 DNA sequence: TGTGCCAGCAGCTTAAGGTTAGCGGGAGGCGAGAATGAGCAGTTCTTC. It specifies CASSLRLAGGENEQFF. The entire variable domain, with the rest obtained from reference TRBV7-3 and TRBJ2-1, is as follows: GAGVSQTPSNKVTEKGKYVELRCDPISGHTALYWYRQSLGQGPEFLIYFQGTGAADDSGLPNDRFFAVRPEGSVSTLKIQRTERGDSAVYLCASSLRLAGGENEQFFGPGTRLTVL.

The chain employs TRBV12-5 and TRBJ2-5; TRBD2 aligns across 10 bases. The CDR3 spans 17 residues. The germline V gene has CDR1 LGHNT and CDR2 FRNRAP. V trimming: 0 bases; J trimming: 2 bases; junction bases outside the gene matches: 6. The CDR3 loop is CASGLVSTSGVQETQYF. CDR3 nucleotides: TGTGCTAGTGGTTTGGTTTCCACTAGCGGGGTACAAGAGACCCAGTACTTC.

The rearrangement links TRBV5-1 to TRBJ2-3; 9 bases map to TRBD2. The ends lost 3 bases at V and 5 bases at J; junction bases unmatched: 7. In germline, CDR1 is SGHRS, CDR2 YFSETQ. The CDR3 has 15 residues. The CDR3 protein is CASSSSGAAGDTQYF. CDR3 bases: TGCGCCAGCAGCTCTAGCGGGGCCGCGGGAGATACGCAGTATTTT. Full variable domain (remainder filled in from reference TRBV5-1 and TRBJ2-3): KAGVTQTPRYLIKTRGQQVTLSCSPISGHRSVSWYQQTPGQGLQFLFEYFSETQRNKGNFPGRFSGRQFSNSRSEMNVSTLELGDSALYLCASSSSGAAGDTQYFGPGTRLTVL.

J is TRBJ2-7 and V is TRBV29-1; TRBD1 aligns across 8 bases. After removal of 1 base from V and 3 bases from J, the junction contained 8 bases not matched to a gene. The length of the CDR3 is 15 residues. Germline V gives CDR1 SQVTM, CDR2 ANQGSEA. The CDR3 is CSVEVKAGGHYEQYF. CDR3 nucleotide sequence: TGCAGCGTTGAAGTGAAGGCAGGGGGCCACTACGAGCAGTACTTC.

The gene calls are TRBV7-3 and TRBJ2-5, with D perhaps matching TRBD2 (5 bases). Germline V CDR1 and CDR2: SGHTA, FQGTGA. There are 13 residues in the CDR3. V was clipped by 2 bases and J by 4 bases, with 8 bases between them. CDR3 region: CASSLGSGETQYF. CDR3 bases: TGTGCCAGCAGCTTAGGGAGTGGAGAGACCCAGTACTTC.

J is TRBJ2-7 and V is TRBV5-1; 8 positions match TRBD1. Germline loops: CDR1 SGHRS, CDR2 YFSETQ. The CDR3 is 14 residues long. The V and J ends lost 4 bases and 2 bases, in that order; junction bases with no gene match: 5. CDR3 bases: TGCGCCAGCAGCCTGACAGGGGAGACCTACGAGCAGTACTTC. As protein: CASSLTGETYEQYF.